The sequence of this TCR beta chain was determined in a study of cytomegalovirus exposure and HLA in healthy donors. Study results and caveats: A few CMV-associated chains were confirmed in vitro to be specific for CMV antigens. TCR beta chains numbering approximately 150 were designated cytomegalovirus-associated. Reported results showed that the classifier diagnosed cytomegalovirus status with high specificity and sensitivity. A missense variant in DCLRE1C was later tied to TCR beta V- and J-gene trimming.

On this clone itself: The antigen is unknown.

PCR employed 60 Vbeta and 13 Jbeta primers. Only in-frame clones appear in the TCRdb table, and some are missing; sequencing was by immunoSEQ multiplex PCR. Of about 100,000 clones listed, about four fifths were seen once; the top ten hold less than 2%. The receptor comes from a woman in her thirties or forties in good health and CMV-seronegative. The sample taken for sequencing was PBMCs.

In nucleotides, the CDR3 is TGTGCCAGCACATCCGACGGGGGGCGAGTCTATGGCTACACCTTC. It translates to CASTSDGGRVYGYTF. The J gene is TRBJ1-2, the V gene TRBV6-5; TRBD1 might be the D (6 bases). CDR3 length equals 15 residues. Trimming cost V 7 bases and J 4 bases, with 19 bases left between them. Germline lookup yields CDR1 MNHEY and CDR2 SVGAGI.